What follows are 31 T cell receptor beta chains derived from one specimen sequenced in a study of shared clonotypes between healthy human individuals. Terminally differentiated effector memory CD45RA+ cells were left out of the naive CD8 fraction, which was CD45RO-negative and positively selected for CCR7. Repertoires were generated with immunoSEQ multiplex PCR, while TCRdb's copy carries only in-frame clones and drops some. The sample holds around 1.9 million clones, about 93% seen once. Material for sequencing was naive CD8+ T cells from PBMCs. The receptors originated from a man aged 18 to 35 in good health. Some clones in this sample may be carry-over from other donors' samples.

V and J are TRBV28 and TRBJ2-7; D is possibly TRBD1 or TRBD2 (5 bases each). The CDR3 has 15 residues. Trimming removed 6 bases at V and 0 bases at J, with 15 bases between. Germline CDR1 is MDHEN and CDR2 is SYDVKM. The CDR3 spells CASSYGRGSSYEQYF. The DNA for the CDR3 is TGTGCCAGCAGCTATGGACGGGGCAGCTCCTACGAGCAGTACTTC.

J is TRBJ1-1 and V is TRBV19; possibly TRBD1 for D (5 bases). The CDR3 length is 13 residues. Germline CDR1 is LNHDA and CDR2 is SQIVND (reference sequence). Trimming removed 7 bases from V and 4 bases from J, with 13 bases in between. The CDR3 coding sequence is TGTGCCAGTACCCGGGGTGGGGCCACTGAAGCTTTCTTT. The encoded protein is CASTRGGATEAFF. The full variable domain, rest sourced from reference TRBV19 and TRBJ1-1, is DGGITQSPKYLFRKEGQNVTLSCEQNLNHDAMYWYRQDPGQGLRLIYYSQIVNDFQKGDIAEGYSVSREKKESFPLTVTSAQKNPTAFYLCASTRGGATEAFFGQGTRLTVV.

The chain couples TRBV7-9 to TRBJ2-5; D may be TRBD1 or TRBD2 (6 bases each). Deletions cut 4 bases from V and 4 bases from J, with 19 bases between. The CDR3 is made up of 16 amino acids. Germline-derived CDR1 and CDR2 are SEHNR and FQNEAQ (reference sequence). The DNA of the CDR3 is TGTGCCAGCAGCTCCCAAGGGGGGCGGAGGAGAGAGACCCAGTACTTC. This encodes CASSSQGGRRRETQYF.

V and J are TRBV27 and TRBJ1-1; 7 bases line up with TRBD1. J gave up 7 bases and V 4 bases, and 9 bases lay outside the gene matches. This CDR3 contains 14 residues. Per the germline V gene, CDR1 is MNHEY and CDR2 is SMNVEV (reference sequence). The CDR3 spells CASSWTGAANEAFF. In nucleotides, the CDR3 is TGTGCCAGCAGTTGGACAGGAGCGGCTAATGAAGCTTTCTTT.

The chain couples TRBV9 to TRBJ2-7, with TRBD2 as a possible D gene (5 bases). Germline-derived CDR1 and CDR2 are SGDLS and YYNGEE. The CDR3 is made up of 13 amino acids. V lost 4 bases, J lost 6 bases, and 14 bases lay in between. This CDR3 reads CASSPGEPREQYF. CDR3 sequence (DNA): TGTGCCAGCAGCCCCGGGGAGCCTCGCGAGCAGTACTTC. The variable domain in full, with the rest retrieved from reference TRBV9 and TRBJ2-7, is DSGVTQTPKHLITATGQRVTLRCSPRSGDLSVYWYQQSLDQGLQFLIQYYNGEERAKGNILERFSAQQFPDLHSELNLSSLELGDSALYFCASSPGEPREQYFGPGTRLTVT.

The chain couples TRBV4-3 to TRBJ2-3; 7 positions match TRBD1. V lost 3 bases and J lost 4; bases outside the gene matches: 1. This CDR3 has 13 amino acids. Germline V gene lookup returns CDR1 LGHNA and CDR2 YSLEER. The CDR3 bases are TGCGCCAGCAGCCACGACAGGGCAGATACGCAGTATTTT. Encoded protein: CASSHDRADTQYF.

The V and J genes are TRBV7-9 and TRBJ2-7; D ambiguous. Trimming pared 5 bases from V and 1 base from J, leaving 12 bases between. The CDR3 spans 14 residues. The germline CDR1 and CDR2 sequences are SEHNR and FQNEAQ (reference sequence). The CDR3 DNA sequence: TGTGCCAGCAGCCCTGCCGGGTTATCCTACGAGCAGTACTTC. Its protein product is CASSPAGLSYEQYF. The full variable domain, rest sourced from reference TRBV7-9 and TRBJ2-7, is DTGVSQNPRHKITKRGQNVTFRCDPISEHNRLYWYRQTLGQGPEFLTYFQNEAQLEKSRLLSDRFSAERPKGSFSTLEIQRTEQGDSAMYLCASSPAGLSYEQYFGPGTRLTVT.

The rearrangement links TRBV5-6 to TRBJ1-1, with D maybe TRBD1 (6 bases). Looked up from germline, CDR1 is SGHDT and CDR2 is YYEEEE. Trimming pared 3 bases from V and 10 bases from J, leaving 16 bases between. The CDR3 has 13 amino acids. CDR3 coding DNA: TGTGCCAGCAGCTATGGGGTAAGGGGGGCAGCTTTCTTT. Its translation is CASSYGVRGAAFF. The whole variable domain, remainder taken from reference TRBV5-6 and TRBJ1-1, is DAGVTQSPTHLIKTRGQQVTLRCSPKSGHDTVSWYQQALGQGPQFIFQYYEEEERQRGNFPDRFSGHQFPNYSSELNVNALLLGDSALYLCASSYGVRGAAFFGQGTRLTVV.

This chain uses TRBV30 with TRBJ1-1, with 7 positions matching TRBD1. V trimming: 0 bases; J trimming: 0 bases; junction bases outside the gene matches: 13. The CDR3 is made up of 18 amino acids. Germline V gene lookup returns CDR1 GTSNPN and CDR2 SVGIG (reference sequence). CDR3 nucleotides: TGTGCCTGGAGTGTAGGGACAGTTCCTCGCCTTATGAACACTGAAGCTTTCTTT. This gives the protein CAWSVGTVPRLMNTEAFF.

This chain joins TRBV29-1 and TRBJ2-1; TRBD1 agrees at 10 bases. After removal of 6 bases from V and 3 bases from J, the junction contained 11 bases not matched to a gene. The CDR3 contains 16 residues. CDR1 SQVTM and CDR2 ANQGSEA come from the germline V gene. As DNA, the CDR3 is TGCAGCGTAGACAACAGAGGGACAGGGGACTACAATGAGCAGTTCTTC. Protein sequence: CSVDNRGTGDYNEQFF.

The rearrangement joins TRBV4-1 to TRBJ2-7; D unclear. Trimming took off 0 bases at V and 0 bases at J, with 12 bases between the two ends. Germline assignment: CDR1 MGHRA and CDR2 YSYEKL. The CDR3 loop spans 16 amino acids. DNA of the CDR3: TGCGCCAGCAGCCAAGATCTGGCACAGAGCTCCTACGAGCAGTACTTC. Translated: CASSQDLAQSSYEQYF.

The chain's CDR3 is CASSLATGNTGELFF. The CDR3 DNA follows: TGTGCCAGCAGCTTGGCCACGGGTAACACCGGGGAGCTGTTTTTT. The genes are TRBV5-4 and TRBJ2-2; D is undetermined. Trimming took 0 bases from V and 2 from J, leaving 8 bases between them. This CDR3 is built from 15 residues. From germline, CDR1 is SGHNT and CDR2 YYREEE (reference sequence).

V is TRBV7-2 and J is TRBJ2-7, with 12 bases identical to TRBD1. The V gene end was trimmed by 5 bases and the J gene end by 3 bases; junction bases not matched to a gene: 5. The CDR3 length is 15 residues. The germline V gene encodes CDR1 SGHTA and CDR2 FQGNSA. The CDR3 nucleotides read TGTGCCAGCAGCCTCGGGACAGGGGGCGGCTACGAGCAGTACTTC. It specifies CASSLGTGGGYEQYF. The full variable domain, with the rest looked up from reference TRBV7-2 and TRBJ2-7, is GAGVSQSPSNKVTEKGKDVELRCDPISGHTALYWYRQSLGQGLEFLIYFQGNSAPDKSGLPSDRFSAERTGGSVSTLTIQRTQQEDSAVYLCASSLGTGGGYEQYFGPGTRLTVT.

The chain recombines TRBV7-2 with TRBJ1-2; TRBD1 matches at 7 bases. There are 16 residues in the CDR3. V lost 0 bases to trimming and J lost 3 bases; unmatched junction nucleotides: 7. The germline V gene has CDR1 SGHTA and CDR2 FQGNSA. CDR3 amino acids: CASSLAVLTGYYGYTF. The CDR3, as DNA: TGTGCCAGCAGCTTAGCGGTCCTGACAGGGTACTATGGCTACACCTTC. The whole variable domain, remainder taken from reference TRBV7-2 and TRBJ1-2, is GAGVSQSPSNKVTEKGKDVELRCDPISGHTALYWYRQSLGQGLEFLIYFQGNSAPDKSGLPSDRFSAERTGGSVSTLTIQRTQQEDSAVYLCASSLAVLTGYYGYTFGSGTRLTVV.

The rearrangement joins TRBV28 to TRBJ2-6; D might be TRBD1 (5 bases). Trimming pared 1 base from V and 0 bases from J, leaving 16 bases between. The CDR3 has 19 residues. CDR1 MDHEN and CDR2 SYDVKM come from the germline V gene. The CDR3, as DNA: TGTGCCAGCAGTTTATATCCCGGACCGACAGACTCTGGGGCCAACGTCCTGACTTTC. Protein sequence: CASSLYPGPTDSGANVLTF.

J is TRBJ2-1 and V is TRBV7-9; 10 positions match TRBD2. The length of the CDR3 is 15 residues. CDR1 SEHNR and CDR2 FQNEAQ come from the germline V gene (reference sequence). Losses at the gene ends were 5 bases for V and 3 bases for J; bases not matched to a gene: 4. The CDR3 reads CASSDGLAVYNEQFF. The CDR3 bases are TGTGCCAGCAGCGACGGACTAGCGGTCTACAATGAGCAGTTCTTC.

Comment on this clone: The same CDR3 can be traced to other DNA sequences in this sample. The V and J genes are TRBV5-1 and TRBJ2-1; unclear D gene. The CDR3 is 11 amino acids. With 0 bases removed from V and 9 bases from J, the gap between germline ends came to 4 bases. Looked up from germline, CDR1 is SGHRS and CDR2 is YFSETQ. CDR3 loop: CASSLAGEQFF. Written as DNA, the CDR3 is TGCGCCAGCAGCTTGGCGGGTGAGCAGTTCTTC. Full variable domain (rest looked up from reference TRBV5-1 and TRBJ2-1): KAGVTQTPRYLIKTRGQQVTLSCSPISGHRSVSWYQQTPGQGLQFLFEYFSETQRNKGNFPGRFSGRQFSNSRSEMNVSTLELGDSALYLCASSLAGEQFFGPGTRLTVL.

The chain joins TRBV9 to TRBJ1-5; TRBD1 might be the D (6 bases). The CDR3 is 15 amino acids. Trimming stripped 5 bases from V and 4 bases from J, with 16 bases between. Germline loops: CDR1 SGDLS, CDR2 YYNGEE. For the CDR3, the DNA is TGTGCCAGCAGACACCGGGACAAAGGGAATCAGCCCCAGCATTTT. Amino acid sequence: CASRHRDKGNQPQHF.

J is TRBJ2-1 and V is TRBV19, with 12 bases that match TRBD2. The germline V gene encodes CDR1 LNHDA and CDR2 SQIVND (reference sequence). The J segment lost 7 bases and the V segment lost 7 bases, leaving 11 bases of the junction unmatched. The CDR3 length is 16 residues. CDR3 DNA: TGTGCCAGTACCCCTCTGACTAGCGGGAGTAGTAATGAGCAGTTCTTC. Translating gives CASTPLTSGSSNEQFF.

The chain has TRBV29-1 and TRBJ2-1; 8 nucleotides agree with TRBD2. The germline CDR1 and CDR2 sequences are SQVTM and ANQGSEA. The CDR3 covers 16 residues. Germline trimming cut 0 bases from V and 6 bases from J; bases unmatched to any gene: 10. CDR3 bases: TGCAGCGTTGAAGATCTCGTAGCGGGGACAACCAATGAGCAGTTCTTC. Translation gives CSVEDLVAGTTNEQFF.

This clone was observed once. The rearrangement links TRBV9 to TRBJ1-2, with 8 nucleotides matching TRBD1. J was trimmed by 7 bases and V by 3 bases; bases with no gene match: 5. Germline values: CDR1 SGDLS, CDR2 YYNGEE. The CDR3 consists of 13 residues. The CDR3 coding sequence is TGTGCCAGCAGCGCAAGGACAGGGACTGGCTACACCTTC. Translating gives CASSARTGTGYTF. Combining the CDR3 with reference TRBV9 and TRBJ1-2 gives the whole variable domain DSGVTQTPKHLITATGQRVTLRCSPRSGDLSVYWYQQSLDQGLQFLIQYYNGEERAKGNILERFSAQQFPDLHSELNLSSLELGDSALYFCASSARTGTGYTFGSGTRLTVV.

The chain uses TRBV7-9 and TRBJ2-1; D uncertain. Germline assignment: CDR1 SEHNR and CDR2 FQNEAQ (reference sequence). The CDR3 extends over 12 amino acids. V lost 6 bases to trimming and J lost 8 bases, with 11 bases between them. The CDR3 sequence is CASRPVPHEQFF. CDR3 sequence (DNA): TGTGCCAGCAGACCCGTTCCGCATGAGCAGTTCTTC.

This chain links TRBV4-1 with TRBJ2-7, with 9 nucleotides matching TRBD1. Germline V gives CDR1 MGHRA, CDR2 YSYEKL. CDR3 length: 14 amino acids. V shed 3 bases, J shed 5 bases, and the junction held 5 bases outside the gene matches. The CDR3 DNA sequence: TGCGCCAGCAGCCACGGGACAGGGAACAACGAGCAGTACTTC. Amino acid sequence: CASSHGTGNNEQYF.

The genes are TRBV7-8 and TRBJ2-5; TRBD1 agrees at 9 bases. With the DNA end fitting TRBJ2-7 better, the J assignment may be wrong. Per germline, CDR1 SGHVS and CDR2 FQNEAQ. This CDR3 spans 15 amino acids. CDR3 DNA sequence: TGTGCCAGCAGAAAGGGACAGGGTAGTTCCTACGAGCAGTACTTC. Its protein is CASRKGQGSSYEQYF.

The V call is TRBV7-9, the J call TRBJ1-5; no firm D call. The ends were cut back, 3 bases at V and 5 bases at J, with 14 bases in the middle. CDR1 is SEHNR and CDR2 is FQNEAQ in the germline V gene (reference sequence). The CDR3 spans 15 residues. The CDR3 reads CASSFSSSLYQPQHF. CDR3 sequence (DNA): TGTGCCAGCAGCTTCAGTTCTAGTCTTTATCAGCCCCAGCATTTT.

This chain joins TRBV7-9 and TRBJ2-1; maybe TRBD2 (6 bases). The germline gives CDR1 SEHNR, CDR2 FQNEAQ (reference sequence). Deletions cut 5 bases from V and 7 bases from J, with 15 bases between. The CDR3 totals 14 residues. The DNA for the CDR3 is TGTGCCAGCAGCCCCAAGGAGGGCCAAAATGAGCAGTTCTTC. This gives the protein CASSPKEGQNEQFF.

This clone occurred once. The junction and the germline gene differ at one end; a read error may be behind it. The chain joins TRBV28 to TRBJ2-5; D is possibly TRBD1 or TRBD2 (5 bases each). Germline assignment: CDR1 MDHEN and CDR2 SYDVKM. The CDR3 has 15 residues. For the CDR3, the DNA is TGTGCCAGCCGTTTTTACGGGGCATCTACTGAGACCCAGTACTTC. Amino acid sequence: CASRFYGASTETQYF.

The chain employs TRBV4-1 and TRBJ2-7, with 9 positions matching TRBD1. CDR1 is MGHRA, CDR2 YSYEKL, per germline. CDR3 length: 15 amino acids. Trimming took 3 bases from V and 3 from J; bases not matched to a gene: 6. CDR3 bases: TGCGCCAGCAGCCAGAGGGGACAGGGTCTCTACGAGCAGTACTTC. It is translated as CASSQRGQGLYEQYF.

V gene TRBV5-1 combines with J gene TRBJ2-7; D is unclear. Trimming removed 0 bases at V and 3 bases at J, with 13 bases between. The germline V gene encodes CDR1 SGHRS and CDR2 YFSETQ. The CDR3 totals 15 residues. This chain's CDR3 is CASSLGGHPDYEQYF. The CDR3 nucleotides are TGCGCCAGCAGCTTGGGTGGCCACCCAGACTACGAGCAGTACTTC.

CDR3 nucleotides: TGTGCCAGCAGCTTATCACAGGGGGCCGGGGAGACCCAGTACTTC. Protein: CASSLSQGAGETQYF. V is TRBV7-7 and J is TRBJ2-5, with 9 bases that match TRBD1. Losses at the gene ends were 2 bases for V and 5 bases for J; bases not matched to a gene: 6. The CDR3 extends over 15 amino acids. CDR1 is SSHAT, CDR2 FNYEAQ, per germline (reference sequence).

With respect to this clone: Distinct nucleotide sequences in the sample also encode this CDR3. V and J are TRBV11-2 and TRBJ2-7, with TRBD1 matching over 7 bases. CDR1 and CDR2 (germline): SGHAT, FQNNGV. J gave up 2 bases and V 1 base, and 2 bases lay outside the gene matches. The CDR3 runs to 14 residues. The CDR3 protein is CASSLGQGAYEQYF. DNA of the CDR3: TGTGCCAGCAGCTTAGGTCAGGGGGCCTACGAGCAGTACTTC. The full variable domain, its missing parts supplied by reference TRBV11-2 and TRBJ2-7, is EAGVAQSPRYKIIEKRQSVAFWCNPISGHATLYWYQQILGQGPKLLIQFQNNGVVDDSQLPKDRFSAERLKGVDSTLKIQPAKLEDSAVYLCASSLGQGAYEQYFGPGTRLTVT.